One and the same sample provided the 18 T cell receptor beta chains below, sequenced in a study of blood T cell repertoires in COVID-19. Repertoires were generated with immunoSEQ multiplex PCR, while TCRdb's copy carries only in-frame clones and drops some. The sample holds more than 20,000 clones, about 90% seen once. Sequencing was carried out using peripheral blood. All receptors derive from a man in his 70s with acute or convalescent COVID-19.

The V and J genes are TRBV6-2 or TRBV6-3 and TRBJ2-1; TRBD2 matches at 7 bases. The CDR3 covers 14 residues. V lost 1 base to trimming and J lost 10 bases; unmatched junction nucleotides: 7. CDR1 is MNHEY, CDR2 SVGEGT, per germline. This chain's CDR3 is CASSYWGEGREQFF. In DNA, the CDR3 is TGTGCCAGCAGTTACTGGGGGGAGGGCCGGGAGCAGTTCTTC.

The chain combines TRBV11-2 with TRBJ2-1; weak D call: TRBD1 (6 bases). With 5 bases removed from V and 11 bases from J, the gap between germline ends came to 13 bases. Germline values: CDR1 SGHAT, CDR2 FQNNGV. The CDR3 has 12 amino acids. The CDR3 loop is CASSNQGIQQFF. DNA of the CDR3: TGTGCCAGCAGCAACCAGGGGATTCAGCAGTTCTTC.

The chain carries TRBV6-5 and TRBJ2-3, with D possibly being TRBD1 (5 bases). The germline CDR1 and CDR2 sequences are MNHEY and SVGAGI. The CDR3 has 13 amino acids. V dropped 2 bases and J dropped 8 bases, with 11 bases sitting between them. The CDR3 sequence is CASSYDRRGTQYF. The CDR3, as DNA: TGTGCCAGCAGTTACGATCGTAGGGGTACGCAGTATTTT.

The CDR3 spells CASSLLAGATDTQYF. Written as DNA, the CDR3 is TGTGCCAGCAGTCTTCTAGCGGGAGCCACAGATACGCAGTATTTT. The rearrangement links TRBV5-4 to TRBJ2-3; 10 nucleotides match TRBD2. Losses at the gene ends were 5 bases for V and 2 bases for J; bases not matched to a gene: 5. The germline gives CDR1 SGHNT, CDR2 YYREEE (reference sequence). The length of the CDR3 is 15 residues.

The gene calls are TRBV4-2 and TRBJ2-7; unclear D gene. Trimming took 1 base from V and 4 from J, leaving 8 bases between them. From germline, CDR1 is LGHNA and CDR2 YNFKEQ. CDR3 length equals 13 residues. The CDR3 sequence: CASSQGAVYEQYF. For the CDR3, the DNA is TGTGCCAGCAGCCAAGGCGCGGTGTACGAGCAGTACTTC.

The chain has TRBV9 and TRBJ2-5; 12 nucleotides align to TRBD2. The ends lost 3 bases at V and 2 bases at J; junction bases unmatched: 5. CDR1 and CDR2 (germline): SGDLS, YYNGEE. The CDR3 length is 16 residues. CDR3 bases: TGTGCCAGCAGCGCCCTAGCGGGGGGGGCTCAAGAGACCCAGTACTTC. It specifies CASSALAGGAQETQYF.

This rearrangement joins TRBV6-5 to TRBJ2-7; possible D gene TRBD1, 6 bases. Looked up from germline, CDR1 is MNHEY and CDR2 is SVGAGI. Trimming cost V 7 bases and J 7 bases, with 17 bases left between them. The CDR3 spans 13 residues. The CDR3 reads CASNGQWVGEQYF. Here the CDR3 DNA reads TGTGCCAGCAATGGACAGTGGGTGGGGGAGCAGTACTTC.

This clone was recorded a few times. The gene calls are TRBV11-3 and TRBJ2-1; tentative D call: TRBD2 (5 bases). The CDR3 contains 13 residues. Germline V gives CDR1 SGHNT, CDR2 YENEEA. V lost 0 bases to trimming and J lost 7 bases, with 7 bases between them. CDR3 bases: TGTGCCAGCAGCTTAGACATAGCGAATGAGCAGTTCTTC. Its protein product is CASSLDIANEQFF. Based on the CDR3 plus reference TRBV11-3 and TRBJ2-1, the full variable domain is EAGVVQSPRYKIIEKKQPVAFWCNPISGHNTLYWYLQNLGQGPELLIRYENEEAVDDSQLPKDRFSAERLKGVDSTLKIQPAELGDSAVYLCASSLDIANEQFFGPGTRLTVL.

The chain recombines TRBV24-1 with TRBJ2-2, with 10 bases identical to TRBD1. There are 14 residues in the CDR3. The germline V gene encodes CDR1 KGHDR and CDR2 SFDVKD. V was pared by 10 bases and J by 0 bases, with 1 base of the junction left unmatched. This CDR3 is CATGQGANTGELFF. The CDR3 DNA sequence: TGTGCCACAGGACAGGGGGCGAACACCGGGGAGCTGTTTTTT.

The chain recombines TRBV3-1 (or the pseudogene TRBV3-2) with TRBJ1-2; a weak D match, TRBD1 (6 bases). This CDR3 comprises 13 residues. Germline V CDR1 and CDR2: LGHDT, YNNKEL (reference sequence). The V and J ends lost 6 bases and 2 bases respectively, with 10 bases between them. The CDR3 bases are TGTGCCAGCAGTCACGACAGGAACTATGGCTACACCTTC. It encodes CASSHDRNYGYTF.

The chain links TRBV4-3 to TRBJ2-1, with 8 bases aligning to TRBD2. CDR3 size: 16 residues. The V gene's germline CDR1 is LGHNA and CDR2 YSLEER. V trimming: 4 bases; J trimming: 5 bases; junction bases outside the gene matches: 10. The CDR3 DNA reads TGCGCCAGCAGCCTTACTAGCGGAGAGGAGGACAATGAGCAGTTCTTC. The encoded protein is CASSLTSGEEDNEQFF.

The chain combines TRBV7-2 with TRBJ2-1, with D tentatively TRBD2 (5 bases). Trimming took 5 bases from V and 1 from J, leaving 15 bases between them. This CDR3 has 16 amino acids. CDR1 SGHTA and CDR2 FQGNSA come from the germline V gene. The CDR3 bases are TGTGCCAGCAGCCCGATGTACCCGGGATCCTACAATGAGCAGTTCTTC. Its protein product is CASSPMYPGSYNEQFF. Looking up the rest from reference TRBV7-2 and TRBJ2-1 gives the full variable domain: GAGVSQSPSNKVTEKGKDVELRCDPISGHTALYWYRQSLGQGLEFLIYFQGNSAPDKSGLPSDRFSAERTGGSVSTLTIQRTQQEDSAVYLCASSPMYPGSYNEQFFGPGTRLTVL.

The CDR3 sequence: CASSLGQGRGKLFF. As DNA, the CDR3 is TGTGCCAGCAGCCTCGGACAGGGAAGGGGAAAACTGTTTTTT. The chain links TRBV27 to TRBJ1-4; the match to TRBD1 covers 8 bases. Germline V gene lookup returns CDR1 MNHEY and CDR2 SMNVEV (reference sequence). The CDR3 consists of 14 residues. Germline trimming cut 6 bases from V and 10 bases from J; bases unmatched to any gene: 10.

J is TRBJ1-2 and V is TRBV10-3; D is ambiguous. Germline CDR1 ENHRY, CDR2 SYGVKD. The CDR3 runs 13 residues. Trimming stripped 5 bases from V and 2 bases from J, with 9 bases between. The CDR3 sequence is CAISTGGNYGYTF. The CDR3 DNA is TGTGCCATCAGTACCGGAGGGAACTATGGCTACACCTTC.

This clone was observed a single time. One junction end does not reproduce the germline sequence, and a read error may be involved. The V call is TRBV12-5, the J call TRBJ1-2; maybe TRBD1 (6 bases). Germline V gene lookup returns CDR1 LGHNT and CDR2 FRNRAP. CDR3 length equals 11 residues. For the CDR3, the DNA is TGTGCTAGTGCCCGCGCCGGGACACCAATTTTC. This translates into CASARAGTPIF. The full variable domain, rest sourced from reference TRBV12-5 and TRBJ1-2, is DARVTQTPRHKVTEMGQEVTMRCQPILGHNTVFWYRQTMMQGLELLAYFRNRAPLDDSGMPKDRFSAEMPDATLATLKIQPSEPRDSAVYFCASARAGTPIFGSGTRLTVV.

V usage is TRBV29-1 and J usage is TRBJ1-5; 9 positions match TRBD1. CDR3 length: 15 residues. The J segment lost 5 bases and the V segment lost 7 bases, leaving 12 bases of the junction unmatched. Per the germline V gene, CDR1 is SQVTM and CDR2 is ANQGSEA. The CDR3 DNA sequence: TGCAGCGCATCGACCGGGACAGGGCGGGATCAGCCCCAGCATTTT. It is translated as CSASTGTGRDQPQHF.

The chain is built from TRBV28 and TRBJ2-7, with TRBD2 matching 9 bases. The length of the CDR3 is 15 residues. Germline lookup yields CDR1 MDHEN and CDR2 SYDVKM. V lost 1 base and J lost 3; bases outside the gene matches: 4. CDR3 amino acids: CASSLSSGNSYEQYF. For the CDR3, the DNA is TGTGCCAGCAGTTTATCTAGCGGGAATAGCTACGAGCAGTACTTC. Looking up the rest from reference TRBV28 and TRBJ2-7 gives the full variable domain: DVKVTQSSRYLVKRTGEKVFLECVQDMDHENMFWYRQDPGLGLRLIYFSYDVKMKEKGDIPEGYSVSREKKERFSLILESASTNQTSMYLCASSLSSGNSYEQYFGPGTRLTVT.

V gene TRBV28 combines with J gene TRBJ2-3; D possibly corresponds to TRBD2 (5 bases). Per the germline V gene, CDR1 is MDHEN and CDR2 is SYDVKM. Trimming stripped 2 bases from V and 0 bases from J, with 12 bases between. The CDR3 extends over 16 amino acids. CDR3 nucleotide sequence: TGTGCCAGCAGTTTAGGGGTAGCGACAAGCACAGATACGCAGTATTTT. It codes for CASSLGVATSTDTQYF.